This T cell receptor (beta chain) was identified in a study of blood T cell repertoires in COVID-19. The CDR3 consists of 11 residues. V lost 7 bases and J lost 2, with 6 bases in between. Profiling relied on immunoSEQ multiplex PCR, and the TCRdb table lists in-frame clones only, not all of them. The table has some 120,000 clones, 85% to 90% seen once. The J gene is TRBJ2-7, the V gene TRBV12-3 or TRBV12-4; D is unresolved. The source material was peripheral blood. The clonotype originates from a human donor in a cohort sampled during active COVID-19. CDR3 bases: TGTGCCAGCACCTCGGCCTACGAGCAGTACTTC. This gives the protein CASTSAYEQYF.